These T cell receptor beta chains were read from a single sample in a study of cytomegalovirus exposure and HLA in healthy donors. Profiled with immunoSEQ multiplex PCR; TCRdb holds only in-frame clones, not every one. The data hold about 160,000 clones, with 75% to 90% observed a single time. The material sequenced was PBMCs. The origin of the receptors is a girl aged 2 to 9 in good health and CMV-seropositive. CDR3s include the opening cysteine and the closing phenylalanine or tryptophan. A D gene is named only where the DNA matches it firmly. Some rows have no size entry. The others give once, few or many, or a class for an expanded clone.

TGCAGTGCTAGTCTTTTGGGGGGACAGCATTTT,CSASLLGGQHF,11,NA,NA,TRBV20-1,TRBJ1-5
TGCGCCAGCAGCACATTAGCGGGAGATCCACTGGATGAGCAGTTCTTC,CASSTLAGDPLDEQFF,16,NA,TRBD2,TRBV5-1,TRBJ2-1
TGTGCCACCAGCAGAGATACCCTAGCGGGAGGAAACGAGCAGTACTTC,CATSRDTLAGGNEQYF,16,NA,TRBD2,TRBV15,TRBJ2-7
TGTGCCTGGAGCCGGGACAGGGGAAACACTGAAGCTTTCTTT,CAWSRDRGNTEAFF,14,few,TRBD1,TRBV30,TRBJ1-1
TGTGCCAGCAGCTCCCTAGCGGGGCCGTTAACTGGGGCCAACGTCCTGACTTTC,CASSSLAGPLTGANVLTF,18,NA,TRBD2,TRBV7-2,TRBJ2-6
TGTGCCAGCAGCCCGGGGGCAGATACGCAGTATTTT,CASSPGADTQYF,12,few,NA,TRBV9,TRBJ2-3
TGTGCCAGCTCACCAGGGGACTGGTCCTACGAGCAGTACTTC,CASSPGDWSYEQYF,14,NA,NA,TRBV18,TRBJ2-7
TGCAGCGTTGAAACCCCATCTTCAGCGGGAGGGCTCTACGAGCAGTACTTC,CSVETPSSAGGLYEQYF,17,NA,TRBD2,TRBV29-1,TRBJ2-7
TGTGCCAGCTTAGCTTATCGTGGGGCCAACGTCCTGACTTTC,CASLAYRGANVLTF,14,NA,NA,TRBV13,TRBJ2-6
TGTGCCAGCAGTTTGAGGGGGGGGCAGCCCCAGCATTTT,CASSLRGGQPQHF,13,once,NA,TRBV27,TRBJ1-5
TGCAGCGTTCCAGGACAGGACTATGGCTACACCTTC,CSVPGQDYGYTF,12,NA,TRBD1,TRBV29-1,TRBJ1-2
TGCGCCAGCACTTCTAGCGGGAGGGTTACCTACAATGAGCAGTTCTTC,CASTSSGRVTYNEQFF,16,NA,TRBD2,TRBV5-1,TRBJ2-1
TGCAGCGCCTTTAGCGGGAGCTCCTACGAGCAGTACTTC,CSAFSGSSYEQYF,13,NA,TRBD2,TRBV29-1,TRBJ2-7
TGCGCCAGCAGCTTCCCTAGCACAGATACGCAGTATTTT,CASSFPSTDTQYF,13,NA,NA,TRBV5-1,TRBJ2-3
TGCGCCAGCAGCTTGGACAGGAACACTGAAGCTTTCTTT,CASSLDRNTEAFF,13,NA,NA,TRBV5-1,TRBJ1-1
TGTGCCACGGAGGGACTGATCTCTGGGGCCAACGTCCTGACTTTC,CATEGLISGANVLTF,15,NA,NA,TRBV19,TRBJ2-6